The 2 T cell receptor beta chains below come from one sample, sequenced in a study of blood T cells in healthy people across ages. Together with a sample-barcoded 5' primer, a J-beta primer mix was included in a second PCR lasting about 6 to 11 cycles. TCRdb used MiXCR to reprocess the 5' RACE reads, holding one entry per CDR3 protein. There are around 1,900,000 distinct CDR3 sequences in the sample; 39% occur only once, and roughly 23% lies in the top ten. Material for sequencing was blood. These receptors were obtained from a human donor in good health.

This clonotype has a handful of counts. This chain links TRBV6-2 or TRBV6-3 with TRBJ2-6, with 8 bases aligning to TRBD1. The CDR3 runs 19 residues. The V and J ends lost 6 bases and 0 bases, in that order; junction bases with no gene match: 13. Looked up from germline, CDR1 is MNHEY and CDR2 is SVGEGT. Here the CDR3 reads CASSRWDRRLSSGANVLTF. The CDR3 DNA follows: TGTGCCAGCAGCCGTTGGGACAGGCGACTAAGCTCTGGGGCCAACGTCCTGACTTTC.

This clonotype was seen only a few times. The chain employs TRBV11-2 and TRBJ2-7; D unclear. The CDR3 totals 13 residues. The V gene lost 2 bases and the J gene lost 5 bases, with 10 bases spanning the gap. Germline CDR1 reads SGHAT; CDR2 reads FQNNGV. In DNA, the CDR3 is TGTGCCAGCAGCTTATCTATCCGCGACGAGCAGTACTTC. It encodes CASSLSIRDEQYF.